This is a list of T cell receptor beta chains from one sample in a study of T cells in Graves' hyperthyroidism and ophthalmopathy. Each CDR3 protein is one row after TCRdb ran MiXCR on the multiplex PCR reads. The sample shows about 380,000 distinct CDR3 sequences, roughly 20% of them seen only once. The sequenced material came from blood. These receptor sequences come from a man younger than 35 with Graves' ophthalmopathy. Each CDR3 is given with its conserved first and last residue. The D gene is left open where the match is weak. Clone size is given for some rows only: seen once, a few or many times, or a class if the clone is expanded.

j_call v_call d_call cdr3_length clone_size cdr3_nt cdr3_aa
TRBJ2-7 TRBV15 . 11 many TGTGCCACCAGCACCAGGGACGAGCAGTACTTC CATSTRDEQYF
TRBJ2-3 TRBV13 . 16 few TGTGCCAGCAGCTTAGTAGCTAGCGTCGATGAGAGTACGCAGTATTTT CASSLVASVDESTQYF
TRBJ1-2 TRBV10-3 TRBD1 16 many TGTGCCATCAGTGTACAGGGGGCCGGAGCTAACTATGGCTACACCTTC CAISVQGAGANYGYTF
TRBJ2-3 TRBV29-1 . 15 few TGCAGCGTTGAAGCTGCCGACCGTCCCGAATATACGCAGTATTTT CSVEAADRPEYTQYF
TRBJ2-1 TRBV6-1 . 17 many TGTGCCAGCAGTGGGGGGGCGCCGGGAGGACCCTACAATGAGCAGTTCTTC CASSGGAPGGPYNEQFF
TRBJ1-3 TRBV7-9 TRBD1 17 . TGTGCCAGCAGCCCGGGACAGGGAATGGGCTCTGGAAACACCATATATTTT CASSPGQGMGSGNTIYF
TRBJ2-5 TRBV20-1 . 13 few TGCAGTGCTAGTGTGGGGATGATAGAGACCCAGTACTTC CSASVGMIETQYF
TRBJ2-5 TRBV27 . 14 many TGTGCCAGCAGTTTATCGGGTCTCCTGAAGACCCAGTACTTC CASSLSGLLKTQYF
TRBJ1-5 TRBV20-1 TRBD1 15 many TGCAGTGCTGGGGGACAGGGGATATCCAGTCAGCCCCAGCATTTT CSAGGQGISSQPQHF
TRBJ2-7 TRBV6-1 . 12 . TGTGCCAGCAGTCTCTCCCCCTCCGAGCAGTACTTC CASSLSPSEQYF
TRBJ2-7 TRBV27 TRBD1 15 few TGTGCCAGCACCTACTCCGGGACAGGGACCTACGAGCAGTACTTC CASTYSGTGTYEQYF
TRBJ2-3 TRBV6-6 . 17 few TGTGCCAGCAGTTACGGCCCGGACTCCCGGGGCACAGATACGCAGTATTTT CASSYGPDSRGTDTQYF
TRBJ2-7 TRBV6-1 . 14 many TGTGCCAGCAGTGATCGCGACGTAGGCTACGAGCAGTACTTC CASSDRDVGYEQYF
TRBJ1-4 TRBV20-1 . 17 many TGCAGTGCTAGAGGCCGCACCAGGGAAGGAGCTAATGAAAAACTGTTTTTT CSARGRTREGANEKLFF
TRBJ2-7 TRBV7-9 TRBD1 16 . TGCGCCAGCAGCTCTCCGGACAGGGAAAGATCCTACGAGCAGTACTTC CASSSPDRERSYEQYF
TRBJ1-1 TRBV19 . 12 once TGTGCCAGTAGCCCGAGCGGCCCTGAAGCTTTCTTT CASSPSGPEAFF
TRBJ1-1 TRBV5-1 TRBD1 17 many TGCGCCAGCAGCCGGGTGGGACAGGGAGGAGAGAACACTGAAGCTTTCTTT CASSRVGQGGENTEAFF
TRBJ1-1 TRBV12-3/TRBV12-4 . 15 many TGTGCCAGCAGTTTAGCATCAGGGGTGAACACTGAAGCTTTCTTT CASSLASGVNTEAFF
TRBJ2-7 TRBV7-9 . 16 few TGTGCCACCAGCCTCCCTCAATCGGGGTCTCTCTACGAGCAGTACTTC CATSLPQSGSLYEQYF
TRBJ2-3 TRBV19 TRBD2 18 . TGTGCCAGTAGTCCTTACCCGGGACTAGCGGAAAGCACAGATACGCAGTATTTT CASSPYPGLAESTDTQYF
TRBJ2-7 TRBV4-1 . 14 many TGCGCCAGCAGCCAAGACGAGACAGATTACGAGCAGTACTTC CASSQDETDYEQYF
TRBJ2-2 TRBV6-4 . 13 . TGTGCCAGCAGTGACTCTTCAGCCGGGGAGCTGTTTTTT CASSDSSAGELFF
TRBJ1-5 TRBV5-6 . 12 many TGTGCCAGCAGCTGGGGTGATCAGCCCCAGCATTTT CASSWGDQPQHF
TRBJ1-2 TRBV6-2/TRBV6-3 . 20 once . CASSIYLCSVVAGPSYGYTF
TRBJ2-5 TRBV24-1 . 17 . TGTGCCACCTCAGGGGGCAGATCGGGGGGGAACCAAGAGACCCAGTACTTC CATSGGRSGGNQETQYF
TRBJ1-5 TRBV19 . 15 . TGTGCCAGTCGGCGAGGAGAGTATAGCAATCAGCCCCAGCATTTT CASRRGEYSNQPQHF
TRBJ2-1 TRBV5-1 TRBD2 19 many TGCGCCAGCAGCTTGGAACAGCCCGGCGCAGCGGGGGCCCTCAATGAGCAGTTCTTC CASSLEQPGAAGALNEQFF
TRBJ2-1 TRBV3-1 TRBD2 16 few TGTGCCAGCAGCCAAGAAAGGGGACTACTATCTCAGGAGCAGTTCTTC CASSQERGLLSQEQFF
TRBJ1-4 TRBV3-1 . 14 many TGTGCCAGCAGCCCCTCGATCTGGGATGAAAAACTGTTTTTT CASSPSIWDEKLFF
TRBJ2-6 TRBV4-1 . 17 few TGCGCCAGCAGCCAAGTCAGGGGAGGGACTGGGGCCAACGTCCTGACTTTC CASSQVRGGTGANVLTF
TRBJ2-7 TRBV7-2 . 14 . TGTGCCAGCAGCTTAGCGGGGATGCCCTACGAGCAGTACTTC CASSLAGMPYEQYF
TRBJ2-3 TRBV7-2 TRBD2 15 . TGTGCCAGCAGCCTAAAGCGGGGGCGGGCAGATACGCAGTATTTT CASSLKRGRADTQYF
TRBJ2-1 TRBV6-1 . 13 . TGTGCCAGCAGCGAACAACAGTACAGGGAGCAGTTCTTC CASSEQQYREQFF
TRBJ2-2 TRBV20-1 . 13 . TGCAGTGCTAGGCCGGGGTGGGCCGGGGAGCTGTTTTTT CSARPGWAGELFF
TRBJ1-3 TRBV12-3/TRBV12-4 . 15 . TGTGCCAGCAGTCCGACCGGGGAGTGGGGAAACACCATATATTTT CASSPTGEWGNTIYF
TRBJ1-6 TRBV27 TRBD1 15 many TGTGCCAGCAGTCTCCCGGGACAGGGGAATTCACCCCTCCACTTT CASSLPGQGNSPLHF
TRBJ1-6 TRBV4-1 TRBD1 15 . TGCGCCAGCAGCCCACCGGGGACAGCAAATTCACCCCTCCACTTT CASSPPGTANSPLHF
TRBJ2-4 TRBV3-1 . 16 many TGTGCCAGCAGCCAAGAAAAGGAGCGGACCAAAAACATTCAGTACTTC CASSQEKERTKNIQYF
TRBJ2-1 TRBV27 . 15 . TGTGCCAGAACCTTGCCCGCGGACGGCTACAATGAGCAGTTCTTC CARTLPADGYNEQFF
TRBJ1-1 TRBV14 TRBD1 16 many TGTGCCAGCAGCCAAGTAGGGACAGGGGTGAACACTGAAGCTTTCTTT CASSQVGTGVNTEAFF
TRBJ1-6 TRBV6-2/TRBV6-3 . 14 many TGTGCCAGCAGTTACGAGACCAGGGGTTCACCCCTCCACTTT CASSYETRGSPLHF
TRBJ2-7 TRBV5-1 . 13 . TGCGCCAGCAGCCGGGCCTCCTGGTCCGAGCAGTACTTC CASSRASWSEQYF
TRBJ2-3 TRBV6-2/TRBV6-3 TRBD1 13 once TGTGCCAGCCGACGGACAGGGGCAGATACGCAGTATTTT CASRRTGADTQYF
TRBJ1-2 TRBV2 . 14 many TGTGCCAGCAGTAATAATGAAGGGGCGAGTGGCTACACCTTC CASSNNEGASGYTF
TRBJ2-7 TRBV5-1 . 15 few TGCGCCAGCAGCTTCGCTTCGGGGGGCTACTACGAGCAGTACTTC CASSFASGGYYEQYF
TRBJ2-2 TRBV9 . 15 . TGTGCCAGCAGCATCCCACCGTCGGCGACATCCGGGCTGTTTTTT CASSIPPSATSGLFF
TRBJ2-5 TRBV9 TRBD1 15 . TGTGCCAGCAGCCGGGACAGGGAATCCCCAGAGACCCAGTACTTC CASSRDRESPETQYF
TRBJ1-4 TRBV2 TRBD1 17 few TGTGCCAGCAGTACCGGGACAGGTTCGGTCGGGGGGGAAAAACTGTTTTTT CASSTGTGSVGGEKLFF
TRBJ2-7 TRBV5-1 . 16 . TGCGCCAGCAGCTTGTGGGGGGCGGGGGACTCCTACGAGCAGTACTTC CASSLWGAGDSYEQYF
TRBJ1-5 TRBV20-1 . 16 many TGCAGTGCTAGAGATTTTGGGGGAAGGGGCAATCAGCCCCAGCATTTT CSARDFGGRGNQPQHF
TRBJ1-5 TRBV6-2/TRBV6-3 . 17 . TGTGCCAGCAATCAAGAACTACAGGCTCCAACTGATCAGCCCCAGCATTTT CASNQELQAPTDQPQHF
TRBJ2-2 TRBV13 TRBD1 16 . TGTGCCAGCAGCACCCCCGGGACAGGGGACACCGGGGAGCTGTTTTTT CASSTPGTGDTGELFF
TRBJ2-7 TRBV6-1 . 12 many TGTGCCAGCAGAACAGCCTCCTACGAGCAGTACTTC CASRTASYEQYF
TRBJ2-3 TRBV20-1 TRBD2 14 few TGCAGCGCAGTTCGAGCGGGGAGCACAGATACGCAGTATTTT CSAVRAGSTDTQYF
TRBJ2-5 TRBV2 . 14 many TGTGCCAGCAAAGTGCAGGGGGGTGAAGAGACCCAGTACTTC CASKVQGGEETQYF
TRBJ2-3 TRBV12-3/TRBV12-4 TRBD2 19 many TGTGCCAGCAGTCGTGGGGGGACCGGGACTAGCGTTGGCACAGATACGCAGTATTTT CASSRGGTGTSVGTDTQYF